Sequencing of this T cell receptor (beta chain) was carried out in a study of shared clonotypes between healthy human individuals. Study overall: Donors consisted of two women and a few men between 18 and 49. Study-level findings and limits: Sampling covered blood only; tissue repertoires likely differ. Enrolling few donors narrowed the genetic and exposure-history diversity that was represented.

Concerning this clone: Antigen specificity is unknown.

Per the original data handling: Quality scores were absent from the junction-only immunoSEQ sequences, so filtering differed. Produced via immunoSEQ multiplex PCR; TCRdb's table is partial and in-frame only. The DNA was the basis for D and trimming; V, J and clone size are from that table. Altogether about 490,000 clones are present, about 79% being singletons, with the ten largest covering approximately 13%. Trimming shortened V by 1 base and J by 11 bases, and 10 bases separated the two germline ends. Germline CDR1 is SEHNR and CDR2 is FQNEAQ (reference sequence). The CDR3 has 12 residues. This receptor was taken from a woman aged 40 to 55 in good health. Some clones in this sample may be carry-over from other donors' samples. The rearrangement joins TRBV7-9 to TRBJ2-3; D is unresolved. Material for sequencing was PBMCs. CDR3 sequence reads: CASSLEAPGQYF. The CDR3 DNA reads TGTGCCAGCAGCTTAGAGGCCCCTGGGCAGTATTTT.